The 30 T cell receptor beta chains below were found in one sample sequenced in a study of blood T cell repertoires in COVID-19. The data were produced by immunoSEQ multiplex PCR, yet TCRdb's version contains in-frame clones alone and is incomplete. Of around 60,000 clones listed, 90% are singletons. Sequencing input: peripheral blood. Receptors were obtained from an elderly woman with active COVID-19.

The J gene is TRBJ1-2, the V gene TRBV2, with TRBD1 matching 9 bases. The V gene end was trimmed by 6 bases and the J gene end by 8 bases; junction bases not matched to a gene: 7. Germline assignment: CDR1 SNHLY and CDR2 FYNNEI. The CDR3 sequence is 13 residues long. CDR3 region: CASRGGTGRGYTF. The CDR3 nucleotides read TGTGCCAGCAGGGGGGGGACAGGGAGAGGCTACACCTTC.

This chain's CDR3 is CAVTSGRTGNEQFF. Written as DNA, the CDR3 is TGTGCCGTGACTAGCGGGAGGACTGGCAATGAGCAGTTCTTC. The J gene is TRBJ2-1, the V gene TRBV24-1; the match to TRBD2 covers 13 bases. This CDR3 contains 14 residues. V dropped 12 bases and J dropped 6; count of bases not matched to a gene: 7. Germline assignment: CDR1 KGHDR and CDR2 SFDVKD.

The chain joins TRBV6-2 or TRBV6-3 to TRBJ2-1; D may be TRBD2 (6 bases). Trimming removed 5 bases from V and 7 bases from J, with 18 bases in between. The CDR3 loop spans 15 amino acids. Germline V lookup: CDR1 MNHEY, CDR2 SVGEGT. CDR3 loop: CASSPTGTQANEQFF. The CDR3 nucleotides are TGTGCCAGCAGTCCCACCGGGACTCAAGCTAATGAGCAGTTCTTC.

This sequence joins TRBV4-1 and TRBJ1-1, with D hard to call. Trimming took 6 bases from V and 1 from J, leaving 12 bases between them. The CDR3 covers 14 residues. CDR1 MGHRA and CDR2 YSYEKL come from the germline V gene. CDR3 sequence reads: CASRFTLGNTEAFF. DNA of the CDR3: TGCGCCAGCAGATTCACCCTAGGGAACACTGAAGCTTTCTTT.

The chain employs TRBV28 and TRBJ2-1; 11 positions match TRBD2. The CDR3 runs to 17 residues. V shed 3 bases and J 0 bases; nucleotides not matched to a gene: 4. Germline values: CDR1 MDHEN, CDR2 SYDVKM. This CDR3 reads CASSFSSGGASYNEQFF. CDR3 nucleotides: TGTGCCAGCAGTTTTAGTAGCGGGGGGGCCTCCTACAATGAGCAGTTCTTC. Full variable domain (rest looked up from reference TRBV28 and TRBJ2-1): DVKVTQSSRYLVKRTGEKVFLECVQDMDHENMFWYRQDPGLGLRLIYFSYDVKMKEKGDIPEGYSVSREKKERFSLILESASTNQTSMYLCASSFSSGGASYNEQFFGPGTRLTVL.

V is TRBV11-2 and J is TRBJ1-1; 10 bases match TRBD1. V shed 4 bases and J 6 bases; nucleotides not matched to a gene: 5. The V gene's germline CDR1 is SGHAT and CDR2 FQNNGV. The CDR3 totals 14 residues. CDR3 nucleotide sequence: TGTGCCAGCAGCTGGACAGGGGGTTCCTCTGAAGCTTTCTTT. It specifies CASSWTGGSSEAFF.

The V and J genes are TRBV4-1 and TRBJ2-5, with 10 bases fitting TRBD1. Per the germline V gene, CDR1 is MGHRA and CDR2 is YSYEKL. The CDR3 has 13 amino acids. The trim removed 4 bases at V and 5 bases at J, leaving 1 base unmatched. CDR3 protein: CASSRTGGETQYF. As DNA, the CDR3 is TGCGCCAGCAGCCGGACAGGGGGGGAGACCCAGTACTTC.

Comments on this clone: Its ends do not fully match the called genes, so a read error is possible. The J gene is TRBJ1-3, the V gene TRBV7-7, with 8 bases fitting TRBD1. Germline V gene sequence: CDR1 SSHAT, CDR2 FNYEAQ (reference sequence). This CDR3 is built from 20 residues. CDR3 DNA: TGTGCTAGCAGCCCCGGCGTGGACAGGGTCGGTCTGGGCTCTGGAAACACCATATATTTT. Translation: CASSPGVDRVGLGSGNTIYF. Using reference TRBV7-7 and TRBJ1-3 for the parts outside the CDR3, the full variable domain is GAGVSQSPRYKVTKRGQDVTLRCDPISSHATLYWYQQALGQGPEFLTYFNYEAQPDKSGLPSDRFSAERPEGSISTLTIQRTEQRDSAMYRCASSPGVDRVGLGSGNTIYFGEGSWLTVV.

The rearrangement links TRBV29-1 to TRBJ2-7; D unresolved. V lost 6 bases, J lost 7 bases, and 10 bases lay in between. There are 10 residues in the CDR3. Germline CDR1 SQVTM, CDR2 ANQGSEA. This CDR3 reads CSVSEEEQYF. Here the CDR3 DNA reads TGCAGCGTCTCAGAGGAAGAGCAGTACTTC.

The rearrangement links TRBV2 to TRBJ1-1, with D uncertain. Germline V gene sequence: CDR1 SNHLY, CDR2 FYNNEI. The CDR3 runs 14 residues. The V end was cut by 1 base, the J end by 1 base, with 7 bases between. The CDR3 nucleotides are TGTGCCAGCAGTGAAGGAGTGAGGAACACTGAAGCTTTCTTT. It codes for CASSEGVRNTEAFF.

The chain uses TRBV30 and TRBJ2-7, with 8 bases matching TRBD2. The trim removed 2 bases at V and 2 bases at J, leaving 8 bases unmatched. The CDR3 covers 15 residues. Germline V gene sequence: CDR1 GTSNPN, CDR2 SVGIG (reference sequence). Here the CDR3 reads CAWSPGLARTYEQYF. In DNA, the CDR3 is TGTGCCTGGAGTCCCGGACTAGCTAGAACCTACGAGCAGTACTTC.

The J gene is TRBJ2-7, the V gene TRBV7-2, with 9 bases lining up with TRBD1. CDR1 SGHTA and CDR2 FQGNSA come from the germline V gene. The ends lost 5 bases at V and 4 bases at J; junction bases unmatched: 9. This CDR3 is 15 amino acids long. The chain's CDR3 is CASSVQGATGYEQYF. CDR3 DNA sequence: TGTGCCAGCAGCGTACAGGGGGCTACCGGTTACGAGCAGTACTTC.

The chain recombines TRBV15 with TRBJ2-3; tentatively, D is TRBD2 (7 bases). The germline gives CDR1 LNHNV, CDR2 YYDKDF (reference sequence). The CDR3 has 15 residues. Trimming pared 4 bases from V and 5 bases from J, leaving 16 bases between. CDR3: CATSTLAEGEDTQYF. The CDR3 DNA follows: TGTGCCACCAGCACCCTAGCGGAGGGGGAAGATACGCAGTATTTT.

The chain joins TRBV5-1 to TRBJ1-2; 8 nucleotides line up with TRBD1. The trim removed 0 bases at V and 4 bases at J, leaving 2 bases unmatched. Germline assignment: CDR1 SGHRS and CDR2 YFSETQ. This CDR3 has 14 amino acids. CDR3 nucleotides: TGCGCCAGCAGCTTGGCAGGGACAGGCTATGGCTACACCTTC. Translated: CASSLAGTGYGYTF.

V is TRBV5-1 and J is TRBJ2-6; 7 bases map to TRBD1. The V gene's germline CDR1 is SGHRS and CDR2 YFSETQ. The trim removed 4 bases at V and 2 bases at J, leaving 6 bases unmatched. The CDR3 covers 16 residues. CDR3 nucleotide sequence: TGCGCCAGCAGCCGAGCAACAGGGGCTGGGGCCAACGTCCTGACTTTC. It codes for CASSRATGAGANVLTF. Based on the CDR3 plus reference TRBV5-1 and TRBJ2-6, the full variable domain is KAGVTQTPRYLIKTRGQQVTLSCSPISGHRSVSWYQQTPGQGLQFLFEYFSETQRNKGNFPGRFSGRQFSNSRSEMNVSTLELGDSALYLCASSRATGAGANVLTFGAGSRLTVL.

The chain recombines TRBV5-6 with TRBJ2-1, with 8 bases fitting TRBD2. The junction had 5 bases not matched to a gene; V was cut back by 1 base and J by 2 bases. Germline CDR1 is SGHDT and CDR2 is YYEEEE. The CDR3 is made up of 16 amino acids. The CDR3 region has the DNA TGTGCCAGCAGCTTGTTCCGAGCGGGGGCCTACAATGAGCAGTTCTTC. As protein: CASSLFRAGAYNEQFF.

The J gene is TRBJ2-5, the V gene TRBV5-1; D might be TRBD2 (6 bases). Trimming took 0 bases from V and 2 from J, leaving 14 bases between them. The CDR3 spans 16 residues. The V gene's germline CDR1 is SGHRS and CDR2 YFSETQ. DNA for the CDR3: TGCGCCAGCAGCTTGGGAGTTCGGCGGGGACAAGAGACCCAGTACTTC. Amino acid sequence: CASSLGVRRGQETQYF.

The chain couples TRBV3-1 (or the pseudogene TRBV3-2) to TRBJ1-5, with D tentatively TRBD1 (5 bases). The V gene lost 2 bases and the J gene lost 7 bases, with 15 bases spanning the gap. There are 15 residues in the CDR3. Germline V gene lookup returns CDR1 LGHDT and CDR2 YNNKEL (reference sequence). CDR3 loop: CASSQFQGGGQPQHF. DNA of the CDR3: TGTGCCAGCAGCCAATTTCAGGGCGGGGGACAGCCCCAGCATTTT.

The chain carries TRBV11-2 and TRBJ2-7, with no clear D. V shed 7 bases and J shed 2 bases, with 15 bases lying between them. The CDR3 has 14 residues. CDR1 and CDR2 from the germline V gene are SGHAT and FQNNGV. The CDR3 region is CASTPLRGTYEQYF. The CDR3 coding sequence is TGTGCCAGCACCCCCTTAAGAGGAACCTACGAGCAGTACTTC. The whole variable domain, filled in from reference TRBV11-2 and TRBJ2-7, reads EAGVAQSPRYKIIEKRQSVAFWCNPISGHATLYWYQQILGQGPKLLIQFQNNGVVDDSQLPKDRFSAERLKGVDSTLKIQPAKLEDSAVYLCASTPLRGTYEQYFGPGTRLTVT.

This chain uses TRBV7-9 with TRBJ1-1, with 9 bases lining up with TRBD1. V was clipped by 6 bases and J by 4 bases; unmatched bases: 12. CDR1 and CDR2 from the germline V gene are SEHNR and FQNEAQ (reference sequence). The CDR3 covers 16 residues. The CDR3 here is CASSSLAWGQGTEAFF. The CDR3 DNA reads TGTGCCAGCAGTTCACTAGCGTGGGGACAGGGCACTGAAGCTTTCTTT.

This clone has more than one count but fewer than ten. This rearrangement joins TRBV7-9 to TRBJ1-6; maybe TRBD1 (5 bases). Germline lookup yields CDR1 SEHNR and CDR2 FQNEAQ (reference sequence). This CDR3 region has 15 residues. V dropped 6 bases and J dropped 9 bases, with 18 bases sitting between them. The CDR3 sequence: CASRTSGGLGSPLHF. CDR3 bases: TGTGCCAGCAGGACAAGCGGGGGTCTTGGTTCACCCCTCCACTTT.

V gene TRBV5-1 combines with J gene TRBJ1-2, with 8 bases lining up with TRBD1. Losses at the gene ends were 4 bases for V and 4 bases for J; bases not matched to a gene: 6. The germline gives CDR1 SGHRS, CDR2 YFSETQ. The CDR3 spans 14 residues. The CDR3 loop reads CASSGDGQGYGYTF. The CDR3 bases are TGCGCCAGCAGCGGGGACGGACAGGGCTATGGCTACACCTTC.

J is TRBJ1-5 and V is TRBV2, with D possibly matching TRBD1 (6 bases). This CDR3 is 14 amino acids long. The germline V and J ends were trimmed by 5 bases and 6 bases, with 14 bases remaining between them. Germline V CDR1 and CDR2: SNHLY, FYNNEI. CDR3 sequence (DNA): TGTGCCAGCAGTCCCCAGGGGACCGGTCAGCCCCAGCATTTT. Translation gives CASSPQGTGQPQHF.

This clone showed up just once. The chain is built from TRBV19 and TRBJ2-1, with 9 bases that match TRBD2. V lost 1 base and J lost 0; bases outside the gene matches: 4. Germline V gives CDR1 LNHDA, CDR2 SQIVND (reference sequence). This CDR3 has 17 residues. The CDR3 DNA sequence: TGTGCCAGTAGTATAGTTGGGACTAGCCTCTCCTACAATGAGCAGTTCTTC. Residues: CASSIVGTSLSYNEQFF.

The J gene is TRBJ2-3, the V gene TRBV9; a weak D match, TRBD2 (6 bases). CDR3 length: 14 amino acids. Between the trimmed V and J ends, which lost 6 bases and 1 base, there was a span of 12 bases. Per the germline V gene, CDR1 is SGDLS and CDR2 is YYNGEE. CDR3 bases: TGTGCCAGCACGACTAGTCTTGGCACAGATACGCAGTATTTT. It encodes CASTTSLGTDTQYF.

The chain is built from TRBV15 and TRBJ1-1; no firm D call. This CDR3 has 14 amino acids. With 1 base removed from V and 0 bases from J, the gap between germline ends came to 6 bases. CDR1 and CDR2 (germline): LNHNV, YYDKDF (reference sequence). This CDR3 reads CATSRVQMNTEAFF. The CDR3 region has the DNA TGTGCCACCAGCAGAGTTCAGATGAACACTGAAGCTTTCTTT.

J is TRBJ2-7 and V is TRBV7-2, with D maybe TRBD2 (5 bases). V dropped 1 base and J dropped 5 bases, with 9 bases sitting between them. This CDR3 region has 13 residues. The V gene's germline CDR1 is SGHTA and CDR2 FQGNSA. The CDR3 DNA is TGTGCCAGCAGCTTAGTACTCGGGGACGAGCAGTACTTC. Amino acids: CASSLVLGDEQYF.

The chain carries TRBV24-1 and TRBJ1-1; maybe TRBD1 (6 bases). CDR1 and CDR2 from the germline V gene are KGHDR and SFDVKD. This CDR3 has 16 amino acids. Trimming shortened V by 2 bases and J by 11 bases, and 23 bases separated the two germline ends. CDR3 sequence reads: CATSDSSAFGQYRAFF. The CDR3 DNA is TGTGCCACCAGTGATTCTTCAGCCTTTGGACAGTATCGCGCTTTCTTT.

This chain joins TRBV5-1 and TRBJ1-3; maybe TRBD1 (5 bases). This CDR3 has 14 amino acids. Germline CDR1 is SGHRS and CDR2 is YFSETQ. Trimming took 0 bases from V and 4 from J, leaving 8 bases between them. Written as DNA, the CDR3 is TGCGCCAGCAGCTTGGGACAGAGAGGAAACACCATATATTTT. Encoded protein: CASSLGQRGNTIYF.

This clone was counted between two and nine times. V is TRBV30 and J is TRBJ2-5; D ambiguous. There are 12 residues in the CDR3. V shed 5 bases and J shed 2 bases, with 9 bases lying between them. Germline loops: CDR1 GTSNPN, CDR2 SVGIG (reference sequence). The CDR3 sequence: CAWAPFQETQYF. CDR3 in DNA: TGTGCCTGGGCCCCGTTTCAAGAGACCCAGTACTTC.